A single sample gave rise to the 21 T cell receptor beta chains below, sequenced in a study of cytomegalovirus exposure and HLA in healthy donors. It was with 60 Vbeta and 13 Jbeta primers that the PCR ran. Using immunoSEQ multiplex PCR, the repertoire was profiled, and TCRdb retains in-frame clones only, with some absent. The sample comprises some 180,000 clones, 12% of which are singletons, and 7.8% rests with the top ten. The sequencing input was PBMCs. The receptors stem from a man aged 45 to 65 in good health and CMV-seropositive.

The chain links TRBV5-4 to TRBJ2-7; TRBD1 is a possible D gene (6 bases). Germline CDR1 reads SGHNT; CDR2 reads YYREEE (reference sequence). This CDR3 is 16 amino acids long. Trimming stripped 0 bases from V and 3 bases from J, with 16 bases between. For the CDR3, the DNA is TGTGCCAGCAGCTTGGGTCCCGACAGGCGCAGCTACGAGCAGTACGTC. Amino acid sequence: CASSLGPDRRSYEQYV.

This clone was counted only a few times. The V and J genes are TRBV19 and TRBJ1-5; no clear D. The CDR3 runs 15 residues. Germline CDR1 LNHDA, CDR2 SQIVND (reference sequence). The V gene lost 3 bases and the J gene lost 2 bases, with 11 bases spanning the gap. CDR3 region: CASSIREGGNQPQHF. The CDR3 coding sequence is TGTGCCAGTAGTATCCGGGAGGGAGGCAATCAGCCCCAGCATTTT. The whole variable domain, filled in from reference TRBV19 and TRBJ1-5, reads DGGITQSPKYLFRKEGQNVTLSCEQNLNHDAMYWYRQDPGQGLRLIYYSQIVNDFQKGDIAEGYSVSREKKESFPLTVTSAQKNPTAFYLCASSIREGGNQPQHFGDGTRLSIL.

This clone was recorded a few times. This chain uses TRBV5-4 with TRBJ1-4, with 7 bases aligning to TRBD1. The V and J ends lost 4 bases and 8 bases, in that order; junction bases with no gene match: 11. Germline V CDR1 and CDR2: SGHNT, YYREEE (reference sequence). The CDR3 totals 15 residues. The CDR3 DNA is TGTGCCAGCAGCCCCGGACAGGCCCAGCGGGAAAAACTGTTTTTT. It specifies CASSPGQAQREKLFF.

V usage is TRBV6-6 and J usage is TRBJ2-3, with 8 bases identical to TRBD2. The V and J ends lost 6 bases and 1 base, in that order; junction bases with no gene match: 9. Germline lookup yields CDR1 MNHNY and CDR2 SVGAGI (reference sequence). The CDR3 totals 16 residues. Here the CDR3 DNA reads TGTGCCAGCAGCCCCCAGGCGCGGGGGGGCACAGATACGCAGTATTTT. This translates into CASSPQARGGTDTQYF.

This clone showed up just a few times. CDR3 sequence: CASSETGAQPQHF. Here the CDR3 DNA reads TGTGCCAGCAGTGAAACTGGTGCTCAGCCCCAGCATTTT. The chain is built from TRBV2 and TRBJ1-5; D not certain. The CDR3 totals 13 residues. Germline V lookup: CDR1 SNHLY, CDR2 FYNNEI. V shed 2 bases and J shed 6 bases, with 8 bases lying between them.

This clone was counted only a few times. The chain recombines TRBV6-6 with TRBJ2-2; TRBD1 matches at 8 bases. The J segment lost 2 bases and the V segment lost 6 bases, leaving 8 bases of the junction unmatched. CDR1 is MNHNY, CDR2 SVGAGI, per germline (reference sequence). The length of the CDR3 is 16 residues. The CDR3 nucleotides read TGTGCCAGCAGCCATCTGGACAGGGATAACACCGGGGAGCTGTTTTTT. This translates into CASSHLDRDNTGELFF.

The sample holds a few counts of this clone. V gene TRBV5-1 combines with J gene TRBJ2-5, with TRBD1 matching 7 bases. Per the germline V gene, CDR1 is SGHRS and CDR2 is YFSETQ. This CDR3 has 13 amino acids. The ends lost 6 bases at V and 4 bases at J; junction bases unmatched: 6. Here the CDR3 reads CASIEGAGETQYF. CDR3 sequence (DNA): TGCGCCAGCATTGAGGGGGCAGGAGAGACCCAGTACTTC.

This chain links TRBV11-3 with TRBJ1-5; 8 nucleotides agree with TRBD1. Germline loops: CDR1 SGHNT, CDR2 YENEEA. With V trimmed by 8 bases and J by 3 bases, 9 bases remained unmatched. This CDR3 contains 15 residues. The CDR3 sequence is CASRSHRGVNQPQHF. In DNA, the CDR3 is TGTGCCAGCCGAAGCCACAGGGGGGTCAATCAGCCCCAGCATTTT.

This sequence joins TRBV9 and TRBJ2-3; D might be TRBD2 (6 bases). CDR1 and CDR2 from the germline V gene are SGDLS and YYNGEE. The CDR3 spans 15 residues. Trimming stripped 5 bases from V and 1 base from J, with 14 bases between. CDR3 bases: TGTGCCAGCAGTCGTGTGTGGGGGGGCACAGATACGCAGTATTTT. This sequence encodes CASSRVWGGTDTQYF.

This chain joins TRBV29-1 and TRBJ2-3; no reliable D call. This CDR3 is 12 amino acids long. Trimming shortened V by 2 bases and J by 0 bases, and 3 bases separated the two germline ends. Germline lookup yields CDR1 SQVTM and CDR2 ANQGSEA. CDR3 coding DNA: TGCAGCGTTGAACCAAGCACAGATACGCAGTATTTT. This codes for CSVEPSTDTQYF.

This clone came up a few times. The chain links TRBV27 to TRBJ1-3, with 9 bases identical to TRBD1. Germline trimming cut 6 bases from V and 2 bases from J; bases unmatched to any gene: 2. CDR3 size: 14 residues. Germline V lookup: CDR1 MNHEY, CDR2 SMNVEV (reference sequence). CDR3 sequence reads: CASSNRGPGNTIYF. The CDR3 region has the DNA TGTGCCAGCAGCAACAGGGGGCCTGGAAACACCATATATTTT.

The chain links TRBV19 to TRBJ2-7; a possible D gene is TRBD2 (5 bases). V was pared by 3 bases and J by 3 bases, with 9 bases between. CDR1 is LNHDA, CDR2 SQIVND, per germline (reference sequence). This CDR3 is built from 13 residues. In nucleotides, the CDR3 is TGTGCCAGTAGTATTGAAACTAGCTACGAGCAGTACTTC. Protein product: CASSIETSYEQYF.

The chain recombines TRBV5-1 with TRBJ2-4; D perhaps matches TRBD1 (6 bases). CDR1 SGHRS and CDR2 YFSETQ come from the germline V gene. The V gene lost 0 bases and the J gene lost 7 bases, with 8 bases spanning the gap. The CDR3 sequence is 13 residues long. CDR3 nucleotides: TGCGCCAGCAGCTTGGACAGGGTGAACATTCAGTACTTC. It yields the protein CASSLDRVNIQYF.

This clone has a handful of counts. The rearrangement uses TRBV11-2 and TRBJ2-1; 12 positions match TRBD2. This CDR3 is built from 16 residues. Germline V gene data show CDR1 as SGHAT and CDR2 as FQNNGV. V lost 0 bases to trimming and J lost 15 bases; unmatched junction nucleotides: 12. The CDR3 reads CASSLDPSGGAYIRFF. For the CDR3, the DNA is TGTGCCAGCAGCTTAGATCCTAGCGGGGGGGCTTATATTAGGTTCTTC. Using reference TRBV11-2 and TRBJ2-1 for the parts outside the CDR3, the full variable domain is EAGVAQSPRYKIIEKRQSVAFWCNPISGHATLYWYQQILGQGPKLLIQFQNNGVVDDSQLPKDRFSAERLKGVDSTLKIQPAKLEDSAVYLCASSLDPSGGAYIRFFGPGTRLTVL.

This clone was detected a few times. V gene TRBV5-4 combines with J gene TRBJ1-6, with no clear D. The germline CDR1 and CDR2 sequences are SGHNT and YYREEE (reference sequence). V was shortened by 4 bases and J by 9 bases, with 8 bases between the two germline ends. The CDR3 runs 12 residues. In nucleotides, the CDR3 is TGTGCCAGCAGCGCCCTAGGTTCACCCCTCCACTTT. It is translated as CASSALGSPLHF.

The chain combines TRBV11-3 with TRBJ2-5; 8 bases match TRBD1. J gave up 5 bases and V 3 bases, and 14 bases lay outside the gene matches. Germline assignment: CDR1 SGHNT and CDR2 YENEEA. CDR3 length: 17 amino acids. The CDR3 spells CASSFALGQDSWETQYF. The CDR3 nucleotides read TGTGCCAGCAGCTTCGCCTTGGGACAGGACTCATGGGAGACCCAGTACTTC.

The rearrangement links TRBV10-3 to TRBJ2-2, with 11 bases identical to TRBD2. Germline loops: CDR1 ENHRY, CDR2 SYGVKD. V lost 8 bases and J lost 6; bases outside the gene matches: 5. The CDR3 totals 14 residues. The CDR3, as DNA: TGTGCCATCGGAATTAGCGGGGGGGCCGGGGAGCTGTTTTTT. This encodes CAIGISGGAGELFF.

V usage is TRBV11-2 and J usage is TRBJ2-7; 8 nucleotides match TRBD2. This CDR3 spans 14 amino acids. Losses at the gene ends were 8 bases for V and 0 bases for J; bases not matched to a gene: 6. In germline, CDR1 is SGHAT, CDR2 FQNNGV. The CDR3 DNA reads TGTGCCAGCGCGGCGGGGGGCCTCTCCTACGAGCAGTACTTC. Its protein is CASAAGGLSYEQYF.

The gene calls are TRBV6-1 and TRBJ1-5; 9 bases align to TRBD1. V was clipped by 1 base and J by 6 bases; unmatched bases: 4. The CDR3 contains 15 residues. Germline V gives CDR1 MNHNS, CDR2 SASEGT. This chain's CDR3 is CASSEDDRGGQPQHF. DNA for the CDR3: TGTGCCAGCAGTGAAGATGACAGGGGGGGTCAGCCCCAGCATTTT.

The chain recombines TRBV30 with TRBJ2-2; 7 bases are shared with TRBD1. The germline V gene encodes CDR1 GTSNPN and CDR2 SVGIG (reference sequence). The J segment lost 4 bases and the V segment lost 2 bases, leaving 1 base of the junction unmatched. The CDR3 runs 13 residues. The CDR3 coding sequence is TGTGCCTGGAGTCCAGGGGGCACCGGGGAGCTGTTTTTT. Translating it yields CAWSPGGTGELFF.

In regard to this clone: This same CDR3 is encoded by further DNA sequences in the sample. The chain employs TRBV29-1 and TRBJ1-1; possibly TRBD1 for D (6 bases). This CDR3 comprises 13 residues. Germline V gene lookup returns CDR1 SQVTM and CDR2 ANQGSEA. V was trimmed by 1 base and J by 1 base, leaving 7 bases between them. CDR3 sequence: CSVEVQGNTEAFF. The CDR3 DNA follows: TGCAGCGTTGAAGTACAGGGGAACACTGAAGCTTTCTTT.